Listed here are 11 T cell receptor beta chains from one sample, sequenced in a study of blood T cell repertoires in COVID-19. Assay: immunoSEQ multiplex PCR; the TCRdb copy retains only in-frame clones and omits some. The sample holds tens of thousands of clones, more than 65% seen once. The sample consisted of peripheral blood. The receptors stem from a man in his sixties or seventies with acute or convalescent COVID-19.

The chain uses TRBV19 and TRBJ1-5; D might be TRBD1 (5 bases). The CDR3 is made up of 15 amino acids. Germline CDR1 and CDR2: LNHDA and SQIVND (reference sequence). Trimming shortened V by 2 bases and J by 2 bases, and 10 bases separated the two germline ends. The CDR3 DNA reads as TGTGCCAGTAGTATAAGGGGAACGGGCAATCAGCCCCAGCATTTT. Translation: CASSIRGTGNQPQHF.

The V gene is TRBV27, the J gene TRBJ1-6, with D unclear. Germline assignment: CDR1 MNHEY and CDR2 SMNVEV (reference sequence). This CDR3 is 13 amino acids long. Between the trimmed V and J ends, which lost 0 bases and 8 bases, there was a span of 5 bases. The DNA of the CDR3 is TGTGCCAGCAGTTTATCAAGAGATTCACCCCTCCACTTT. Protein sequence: CASSLSRDSPLHF.

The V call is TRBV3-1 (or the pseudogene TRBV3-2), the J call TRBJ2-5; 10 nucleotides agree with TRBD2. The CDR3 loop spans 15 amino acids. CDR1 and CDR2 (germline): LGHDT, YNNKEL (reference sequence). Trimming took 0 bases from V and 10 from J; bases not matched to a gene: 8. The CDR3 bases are TGTGCCAGCAGCCAAGACCCAGCGGGGGGGCTTAGCCAGTACTTC. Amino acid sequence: CASSQDPAGGLSQYF.

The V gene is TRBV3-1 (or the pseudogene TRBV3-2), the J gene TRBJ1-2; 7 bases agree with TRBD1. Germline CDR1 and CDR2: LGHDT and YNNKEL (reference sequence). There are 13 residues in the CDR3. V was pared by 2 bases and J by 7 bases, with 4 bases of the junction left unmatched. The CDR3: CASSQLDRSGYTF. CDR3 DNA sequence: TGTGCCAGCAGCCAATTGGACAGGTCTGGCTACACCTTC.

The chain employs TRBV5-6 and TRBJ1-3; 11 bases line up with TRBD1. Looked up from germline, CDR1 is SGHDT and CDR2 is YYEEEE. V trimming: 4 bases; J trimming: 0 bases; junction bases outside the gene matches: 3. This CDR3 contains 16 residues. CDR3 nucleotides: TGTGCCAGCAGCGCCGGGACAGGGGGCTCTGGAAACACCATATATTTT. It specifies CASSAGTGGSGNTIYF.

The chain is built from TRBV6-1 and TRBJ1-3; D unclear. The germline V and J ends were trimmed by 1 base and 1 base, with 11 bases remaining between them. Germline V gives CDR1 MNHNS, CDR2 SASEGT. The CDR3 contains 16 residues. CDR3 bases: TGTGCCAGCAGTGAAGGAAGCAGGTGGTCTGGAAACACCATATATTTT. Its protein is CASSEGSRWSGNTIYF.

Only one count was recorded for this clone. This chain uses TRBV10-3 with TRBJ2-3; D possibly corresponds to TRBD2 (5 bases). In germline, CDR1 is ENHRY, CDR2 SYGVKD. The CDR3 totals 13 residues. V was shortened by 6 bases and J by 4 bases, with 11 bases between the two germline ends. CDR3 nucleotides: TGTGCCATCAGGGGTCTGGGAGCAGATACGCAGTATTTT. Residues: CAIRGLGADTQYF.

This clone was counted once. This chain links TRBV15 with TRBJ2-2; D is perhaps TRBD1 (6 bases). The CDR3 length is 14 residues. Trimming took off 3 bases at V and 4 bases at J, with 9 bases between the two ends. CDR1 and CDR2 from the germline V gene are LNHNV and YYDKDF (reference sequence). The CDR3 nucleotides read TGTGCCACCAGCAGGGAAGGGGGCACCGGGGAGCTGTTTTTT. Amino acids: CATSREGGTGELFF. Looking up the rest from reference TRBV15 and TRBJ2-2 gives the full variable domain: DAMVIQNPRYQVTQFGKPVTLSCSQTLNHNVMYWYQQKSSQAPKLLFHYYDKDFNNEADTPDNFQSRRPNTSFCFLDIRSPGLGDTAMYLCATSREGGTGELFFGEGSRLTVL.

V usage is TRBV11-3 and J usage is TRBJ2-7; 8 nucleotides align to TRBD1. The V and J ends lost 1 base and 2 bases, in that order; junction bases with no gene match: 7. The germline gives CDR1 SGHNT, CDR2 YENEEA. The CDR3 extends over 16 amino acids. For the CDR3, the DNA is TGTGCCAGCAGCTTAGTAGACAGGGGACCGACCTACGAGCAGTACGTC. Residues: CASSLVDRGPTYEQYV.

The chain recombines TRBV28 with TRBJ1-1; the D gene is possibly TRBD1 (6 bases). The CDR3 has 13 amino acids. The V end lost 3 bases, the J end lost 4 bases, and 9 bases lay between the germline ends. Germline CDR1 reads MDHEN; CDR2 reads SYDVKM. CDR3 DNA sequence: TGTGCCAGCAGTTTTACAGGGACCACTGAAGCTTTCTTT. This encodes CASSFTGTTEAFF.

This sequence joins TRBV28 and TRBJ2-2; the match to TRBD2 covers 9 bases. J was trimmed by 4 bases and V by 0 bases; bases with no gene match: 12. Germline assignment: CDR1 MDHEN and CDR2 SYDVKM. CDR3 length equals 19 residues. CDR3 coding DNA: TGTGCCAGCAGTTTATGGTCCCTGAAAGCGGGGGGCTCCACCGGGGAGCTGTTTTTT. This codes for CASSLWSLKAGGSTGELFF.